This T cell receptor beta chain comes out of a study of T cells in Graves' hyperthyroidism and ophthalmopathy. The study, taken as a whole, reports: Most thyroid clonotypes expanded above 0.001 were also detected in blood. The model forecast ophthalmopathy, anticipating it by a median around 6.9 months before onset.

For this clonotype: Its antigen is not identified. At one boundary the junction diverges from the germline segment, which might be a read error.

This CDR3 is built from 14 residues. Germline lookup yields CDR1 MDHEN and CDR2 SYDVKM. TCR beta CDR3 regions were amplified from RNA transcripts. First-round RT-PCR of the TCR CDR3 relied on the HTBI primer set. MiXCR, run by TCRdb on the multiplex PCR reads, gives a single entry per CDR3 protein. The profile shows hundreds of thousands of distinct CDR3 sequences, 14% of them singletons. The origin of this receptor is a woman between 45 and 65 years old with Graves' ophthalmopathy. J is TRBJ1-1 and V is TRBV28; D remains unclear. The sample was blood. CDR3 sequence reads: CASSLFDGLTGAFF. In nucleotides, the CDR3 is TGTGCCAGCAGTTTATTTGACGGACTCACTGGAGCTTTCTTT.